What follows is one TCR beta chain and its context. Its cognate antigen is unknown. This entry is derived from a study of cytomegalovirus exposure and HLA in healthy donors. The study's findings and limits: Segments of the TCR beta V type were, in most cases, productive about 87% or about 30% of the time in an earlier analysis. In vitro work confirmed that a few CMV-associated chains recognize CMV antigens. For presence/absence analyses, sequencing depth was assumed to be roughly uniform across donors.

60 Vbeta and 13 Jbeta primers were used in PCR. Only in-frame clones appear in the TCRdb table, and some are missing; sequencing was by immunoSEQ multiplex PCR. The repertoire has some 96,000 clones, 64% of them found once; the top ten carry 3% to 3.5%. The V end was cut by 1 base, the J end by 4 bases, with 16 bases between. Germline V gene data show CDR1 as GTSNPN and CDR2 as SVGIG (reference sequence). The CDR3 loop spans 15 amino acids. The V gene is TRBV30, the J gene TRBJ1-2; D is ambiguous. The receptor was isolated from a man in his 60s in good health and CMV-seronegative. Sequenced material: PBMCs. CDR3 coding DNA: TGTGCCTGGAGTGGGATGTCGAGGGAGGGCTATGGCTACACCTTC. Its protein is CAWSGMSREGYGYTF.